The clone carrying this TCR beta chain was found many times. As yet, its antigen is unknown. Unique molecular identifiers were incorporated into the prepared TCRbeta library. From the PCR reads, TCRdb called clonotypes with MiXCR, one entry per CDR3 protein. The top ten hold roughly 27% of the sample, which has some 220,000 distinct CDR3 sequences, about a tenth seen once. This entry is derived from a study of T-cell reconstitution after alpha-beta-depleted transplantation in children. Overall study findings and caveats: Several hundred graft clones that had expanded were reportedly the source of alpha-beta T cells about two months after transplant. Once a year had passed after transplant, T-cell counts and diversity came mostly from newly produced T cells. The origin of high day-60 TCRbeta diversity in some patients lay in surviving recipient T cells and thymic progenitors.

Germline loops: CDR1 SGHDT, CDR2 YYEEEE. The ends were cut back, 4 bases at V and 0 bases at J, with 14 bases in the middle. The CDR3 loop spans 16 amino acids. V gene TRBV5-6 combines with J gene TRBJ1-3; maybe TRBD1 (5 bases). This TCR was recovered from a child less than two years old with acute myeloid leukemia, due to receive a stem cell transplant. Source: PBMCs, taken before TCRalphabeta/CD19-depleted stem cell transplant. The CDR3 DNA follows: TGTGCCAGCAGCCGGTTTGGACAAAACTCTGGAAACACCATATATTTT. It is translated as CASSRFGQNSGNTIYF. Drawing the rest from reference TRBV5-6 and TRBJ1-3, the complete variable domain is DAGVTQSPTHLIKTRGQQVTLRCSPKSGHDTVSWYQQALGQGPQFIFQYYEEEERQRGNFPDRFSGHQFPNYSSELNVNALLLGDSALYLCASSRFGQNSGNTIYFGEGSWLTVV.